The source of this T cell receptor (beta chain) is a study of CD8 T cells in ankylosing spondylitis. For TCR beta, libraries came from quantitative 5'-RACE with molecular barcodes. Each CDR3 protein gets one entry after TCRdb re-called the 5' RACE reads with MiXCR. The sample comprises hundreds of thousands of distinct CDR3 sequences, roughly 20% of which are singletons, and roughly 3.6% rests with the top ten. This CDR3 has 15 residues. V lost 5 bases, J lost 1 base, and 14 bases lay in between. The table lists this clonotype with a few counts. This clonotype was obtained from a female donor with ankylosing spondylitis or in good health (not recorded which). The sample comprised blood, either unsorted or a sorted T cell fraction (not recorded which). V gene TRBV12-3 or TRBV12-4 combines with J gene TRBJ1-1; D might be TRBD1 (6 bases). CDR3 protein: CASSLRGGGNTEAFF. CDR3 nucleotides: TGTGCCAGCAGTCTCAGAGGGGGGGGGAACACTGAAGCTTTCTTT.